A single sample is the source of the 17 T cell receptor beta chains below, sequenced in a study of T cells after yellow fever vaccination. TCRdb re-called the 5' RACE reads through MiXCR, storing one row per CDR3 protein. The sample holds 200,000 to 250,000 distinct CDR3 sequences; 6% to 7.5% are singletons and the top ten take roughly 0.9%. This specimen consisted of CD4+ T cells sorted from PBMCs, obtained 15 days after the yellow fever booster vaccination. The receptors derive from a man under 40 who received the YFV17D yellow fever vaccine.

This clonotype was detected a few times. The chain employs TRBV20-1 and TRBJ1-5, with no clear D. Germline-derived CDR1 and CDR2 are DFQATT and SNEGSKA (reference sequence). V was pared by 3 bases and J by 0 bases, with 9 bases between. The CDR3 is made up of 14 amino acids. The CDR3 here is CSARRIYSNQPQHF. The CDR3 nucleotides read TGCAGTGCTAGGAGAATTTATAGCAATCAGCCCCAGCATTTT.

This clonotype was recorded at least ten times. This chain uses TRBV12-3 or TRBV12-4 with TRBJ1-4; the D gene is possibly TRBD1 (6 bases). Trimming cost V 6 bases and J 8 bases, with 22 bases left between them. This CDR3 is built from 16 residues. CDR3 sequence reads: CASSKYPPGAEEKLFF. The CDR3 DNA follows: TGTGCCAGCAGCAAGTACCCCCCAGGGGCGGAGGAAAAACTGTTTTTT.

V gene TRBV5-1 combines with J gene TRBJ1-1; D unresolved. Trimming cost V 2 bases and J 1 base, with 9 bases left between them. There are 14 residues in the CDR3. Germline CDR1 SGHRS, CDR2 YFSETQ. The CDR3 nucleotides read TGCGCCAGCAGCTTACAACCTTCGAACACTGAAGCTTTCTTT. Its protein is CASSLQPSNTEAFF.

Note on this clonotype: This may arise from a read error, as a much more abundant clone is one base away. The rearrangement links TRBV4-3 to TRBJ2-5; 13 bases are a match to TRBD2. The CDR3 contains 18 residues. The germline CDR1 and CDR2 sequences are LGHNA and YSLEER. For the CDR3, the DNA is TGCGCCAGCACCCAAGTGGAACTAGCGGGAGGGCCGAGTGGTGTCCAGTACTTC. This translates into CASTQVELAGGPSGVQYF.

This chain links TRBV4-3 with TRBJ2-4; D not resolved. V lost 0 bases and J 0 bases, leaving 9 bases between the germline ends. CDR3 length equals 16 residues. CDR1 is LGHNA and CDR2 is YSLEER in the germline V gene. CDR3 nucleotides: TGCGCCAGCAGCCAAGATTCGGTAATAGCCAAAAACATTCAGTACTTC. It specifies CASSQDSVIAKNIQYF.

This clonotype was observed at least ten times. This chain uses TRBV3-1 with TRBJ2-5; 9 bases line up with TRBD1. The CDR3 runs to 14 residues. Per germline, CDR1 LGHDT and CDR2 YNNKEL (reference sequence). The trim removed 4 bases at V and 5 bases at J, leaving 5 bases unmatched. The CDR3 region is CASSPGQGRETQYF. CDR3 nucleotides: TGTGCCAGCAGCCCGGGACAGGGTCGCGAGACCCAGTACTTC.

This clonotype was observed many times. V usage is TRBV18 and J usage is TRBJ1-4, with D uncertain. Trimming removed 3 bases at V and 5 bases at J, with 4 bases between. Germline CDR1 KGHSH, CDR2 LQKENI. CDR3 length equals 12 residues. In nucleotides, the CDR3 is TGTGCCAGCTCACCGCAGAATGAAAAACTGTTTTTT. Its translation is CASSPQNEKLFF. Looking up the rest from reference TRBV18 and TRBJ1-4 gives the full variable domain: NAGVMQNPRHLVRRRGQEARLRCSPMKGHSHVYWYRQLPEEGLKFMVYLQKENIIDESGMPKERFSAEFPKEGPSILRIQQVVRGDSAAYFCASSPQNEKLFFGSGTQLSVL.

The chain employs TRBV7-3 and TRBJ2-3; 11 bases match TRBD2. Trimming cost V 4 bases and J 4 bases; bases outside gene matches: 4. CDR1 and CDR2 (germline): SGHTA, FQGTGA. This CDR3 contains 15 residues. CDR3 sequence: CASSSGLAGPDTQYF. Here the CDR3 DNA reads TGTGCCAGCAGCTCCGGACTAGCGGGTCCAGATACGCAGTATTTT.

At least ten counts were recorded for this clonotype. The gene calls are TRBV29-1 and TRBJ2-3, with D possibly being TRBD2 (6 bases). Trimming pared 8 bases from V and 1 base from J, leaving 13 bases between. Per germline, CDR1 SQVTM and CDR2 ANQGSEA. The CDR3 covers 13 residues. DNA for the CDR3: TGCAGCACCCGGGGGTTCGGCACAGATACGCAGTATTTT. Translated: CSTRGFGTDTQYF.

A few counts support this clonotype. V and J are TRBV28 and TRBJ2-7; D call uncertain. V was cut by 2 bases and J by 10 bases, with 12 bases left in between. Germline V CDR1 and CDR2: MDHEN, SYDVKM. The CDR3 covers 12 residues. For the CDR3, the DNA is TGTGCCAGCAGTTTACACCCCTCGCAACAGTACTTC. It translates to CASSLHPSQQYF.

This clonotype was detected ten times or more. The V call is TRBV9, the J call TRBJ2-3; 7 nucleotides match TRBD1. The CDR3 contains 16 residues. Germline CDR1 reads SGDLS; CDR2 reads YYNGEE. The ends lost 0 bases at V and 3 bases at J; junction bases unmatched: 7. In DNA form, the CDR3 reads TGTGCCAGCAGCGTAGGTACAGGGGCCCCGACAGATACGCAGTATTTT. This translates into CASSVGTGAPTDTQYF. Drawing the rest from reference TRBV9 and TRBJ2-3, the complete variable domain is DSGVTQTPKHLITATGQRVTLRCSPRSGDLSVYWYQQSLDQGLQFLIQYYNGEERAKGNILERFSAQQFPDLHSELNLSSLELGDSALYFCASSVGTGAPTDTQYFGPGTRLTVL.

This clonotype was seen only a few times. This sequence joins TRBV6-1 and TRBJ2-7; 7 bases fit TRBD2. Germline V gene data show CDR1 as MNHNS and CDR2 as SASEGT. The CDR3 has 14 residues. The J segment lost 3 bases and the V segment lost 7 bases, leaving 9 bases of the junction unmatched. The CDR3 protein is CASTPTGGGYEQYF. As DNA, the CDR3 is TGTGCCAGCACCCCAACGGGCGGGGGCTACGAGCAGTACTTC.

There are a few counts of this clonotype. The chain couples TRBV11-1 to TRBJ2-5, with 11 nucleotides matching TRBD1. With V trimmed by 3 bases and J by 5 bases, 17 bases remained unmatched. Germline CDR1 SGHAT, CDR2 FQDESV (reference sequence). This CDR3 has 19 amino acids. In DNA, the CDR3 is TGTGCCAGCAGCTTTGGGGTTCGGAGGACAGGGGGCGCTTGGGAGACCCAGTACTTC. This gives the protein CASSFGVRRTGGAWETQYF.

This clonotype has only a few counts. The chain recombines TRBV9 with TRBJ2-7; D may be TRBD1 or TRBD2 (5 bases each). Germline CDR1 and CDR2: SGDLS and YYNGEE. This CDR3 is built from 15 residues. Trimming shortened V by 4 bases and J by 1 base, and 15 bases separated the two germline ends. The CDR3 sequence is CASSLGQGTSYEQYF. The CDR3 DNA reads TGTGCCAGCAGCCTAGGGCAAGGGACGTCCTACGAGCAGTACTTC.

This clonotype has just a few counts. Here the CDR3 reads CAISSRGLAGGPSTDTQYF. The CDR3 coding sequence is TGTGCCATCAGTTCAAGGGGGCTAGCGGGAGGGCCAAGCACAGATACGCAGTATTTT. The chain carries TRBV10-3 and TRBJ2-3, with 12 bases that match TRBD2. The CDR3 totals 19 residues. Per the germline V gene, CDR1 is ENHRY and CDR2 is SYGVKD. Trimming took 5 bases from V and 0 from J; bases not matched to a gene: 12.

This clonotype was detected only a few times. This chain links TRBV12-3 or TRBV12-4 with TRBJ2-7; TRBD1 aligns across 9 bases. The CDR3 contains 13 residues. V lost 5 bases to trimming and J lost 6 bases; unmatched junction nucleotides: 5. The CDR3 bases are TGTGCCAGCAGTCCCGGGACAGGGCTCGAGCAGTACTTC. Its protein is CASSPGTGLEQYF.

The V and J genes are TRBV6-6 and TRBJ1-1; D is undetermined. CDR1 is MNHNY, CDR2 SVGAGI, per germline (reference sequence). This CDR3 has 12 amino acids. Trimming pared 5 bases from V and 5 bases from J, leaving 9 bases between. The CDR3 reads CASSKLWTEAFF. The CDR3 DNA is TGTGCCAGCAGTAAACTGTGGACTGAAGCTTTCTTT.